This T cell receptor (beta chain) is drawn from a study of blood T cell repertoires in COVID-19 (dated by TCRdb to 2020 to 2022). With respect to the entire study: Samples from collaborators originated in the United States, Italy and Spain and spanned both the acute and convalescent phases of COVID-19. The material from the prospective study consisted of cDNA or gDNA derived from T cells, B-cell-depleted T cells, or PBMCs. Subjects who had been exposed to COVID-19, were actively infected with it, or had recovered from it provided the deeply sampled blood TCRbeta repertoires that made up the dataset. The repertoires were made available in a free public database intended to serve as a resource for research on the immune response to SARS-CoV-2. The samples were drawn from the first 160 participants of the ongoing ImmuneRACE study and from some 1,300 subjects provided by 6 global collaborators. Nearly every sample came with metadata listing a de-identified subject ID, COVID-19 status, age in years and sex. HLA class I and class II types, where available, came from metadata supplied by the sample provider rather than from assay-based typing. Study-wide findings and limitations: Clinical and demographic metadata were provided uncurated, with the amount varying by source and participant.

A remark on this clone: It has no known antigen specificity. Per-nucleotide qualities are absent, and no much larger clonotype sits a single base away.

TCRbeta CDR3 regions were amplified from genomic DNA using the immunoSEQ Assay, a bias-controlled multiplex PCR. Per the original workflow: Within the assay, amplification of reference gene primers was used to estimate how many nucleated cells each sample contained. Sequence reads were collapsed and filtered to measure the absolute abundance of every unique TCRbeta CDR3 rearrangement. Productive Simpson clonality was computed per sample as the square root of Simpson's diversity index over productive rearrangements. The immuneACCESS repertoire file appears here via TCRdb, limited to in-frame rearrangements. These files lack a portion of the clones; in checked studies, under half of the deficit traces to unresolved V genes, and the cause of the others is not known. That table gives V, J and clone size, and the DNA gave D and trimming. Across this sample there are tens of thousands of clones, with approximately 80% seen only once. 11% of the sample belongs to the ten largest clones.

At one collaborating source in Seattle, patients were enrolled during active infection and were followed longitudinally through the course of disease. Collaborating institutions collected whole blood in K2EDTA tubes following their own protocols. For TCRbeta analysis, collaborator samples were shipped as frozen whole blood, as isolated PBMCs, or as DNA extracted from either sample type. As encoded in the germline V gene (reference sequence), CDR1 is SGHNT while CDR2 is YYREEE. At the junction V is shortened by 5 bases and J by 2 bases; bases outside the gene matches: 6. Its CDR3 holds 14 amino acids, cysteine through phenylalanine. Only the CDR3 part of the read is kept: 42 bases, read in frame from the first base.

The receptor's source is an elderly man with COVID-19, enrolled during active disease. The sample comprised peripheral blood. The chain links TRBV5-4 with TRBJ1-2, and 7 junctional nucleotides match TRBD1. The CDR3 protein is CASRPGQANYGYTF. The nucleotides are TGTGCCAGCAGGCCAGGACAGGCCAACTATGGCTACACCTTC.